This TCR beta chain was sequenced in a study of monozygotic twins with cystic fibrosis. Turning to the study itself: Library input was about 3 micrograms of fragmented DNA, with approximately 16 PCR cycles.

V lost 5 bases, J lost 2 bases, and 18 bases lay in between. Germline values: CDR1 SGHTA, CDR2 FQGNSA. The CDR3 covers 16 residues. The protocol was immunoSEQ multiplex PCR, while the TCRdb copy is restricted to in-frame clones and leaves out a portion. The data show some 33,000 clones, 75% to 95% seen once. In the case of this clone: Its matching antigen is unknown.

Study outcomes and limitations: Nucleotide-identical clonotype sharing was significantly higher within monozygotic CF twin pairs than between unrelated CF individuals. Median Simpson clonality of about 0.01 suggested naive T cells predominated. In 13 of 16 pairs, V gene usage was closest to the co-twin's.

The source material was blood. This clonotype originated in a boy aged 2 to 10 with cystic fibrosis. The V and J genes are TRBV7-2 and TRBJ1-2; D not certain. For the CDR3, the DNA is TGTGCCAGCAGCATCCTATGGCGGGATGGGAACTATGGCTACACCTTC. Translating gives CASSILWRDGNYGYTF.